One sample yielded the 28 T cell receptor beta chains listed below, sequenced in a study of blood T cell repertoires in COVID-19. Only in-frame clones appear in the TCRdb table, and some are missing; sequencing was by immunoSEQ multiplex PCR. Counted here are some 130,000 clones, 65% to 80% occurring once; the ten biggest clones make up less than 15%. Sequencing used peripheral blood. These receptors all come from an elderly man with acute or convalescent COVID-19.

This clone has only one observation. The chain has TRBV28 and TRBJ2-7; D is perhaps TRBD2 (6 bases). The germline gives CDR1 MDHEN, CDR2 SYDVKM. Trimming shortened V by 6 bases and J by 3 bases, and 12 bases separated the two germline ends. The CDR3 has 13 residues. CDR3 protein: CASRTGVIYEQYF. The CDR3, as DNA: TGTGCCAGCAGAACGGGGGTGATCTACGAGCAGTACTTC.

The J gene is TRBJ2-1, the V gene TRBV11-3; maybe TRBD1 (8 bases). CDR3 length: 15 residues. Germline CDR1 SGHNT, CDR2 YENEEA. The V end lost 2 bases, the J end lost 9 bases, and 17 bases lay between the germline ends. CDR3 coding DNA: TGTGCCAGCAGCTTAAACACTTACAGGGGGGGTGAGCAGTTCTTC. Translation: CASSLNTYRGGEQFF.

This chain uses TRBV4-3 with TRBJ1-2, with a weak D call TRBD1 (5 bases). Germline V gene data show CDR1 as LGHNA and CDR2 as YSLEER. CDR3 length: 16 residues. V was pared by 5 bases and J by 3 bases, with 19 bases between. The CDR3 bases are TGCGCCAGCAGCACCCTAGTAACACAGGACGACTATGGCTACACCTTC. Translation: CASSTLVTQDDYGYTF.

This chain links TRBV19 with TRBJ1-2; D is unclear. The CDR3 covers 12 residues. The germline gives CDR1 LNHDA, CDR2 SQIVND (reference sequence). V lost 5 bases and J lost 8, with 12 bases in between. The DNA for the CDR3 is TGTGCCAGTAGTTCGTCCCCGGTAGGCTACACCTTC. This codes for CASSSSPVGYTF.

The chain recombines TRBV19 with TRBJ1-1, with D possibly being TRBD1 (5 bases). Germline V gene sequence: CDR1 LNHDA, CDR2 SQIVND (reference sequence). Trimming shortened V by 6 bases and J by 5 bases, and 7 bases separated the two germline ends. This CDR3 is built from 11 residues. The CDR3 loop is CASRRGTEAFF. The CDR3 DNA reads TGTGCCAGTAGAAGGGGAACTGAAGCTTTCTTT.

The genes are TRBV6-6 and TRBJ2-3; 8 bases map to TRBD1. J was trimmed by 4 bases and V by 7 bases; bases with no gene match: 13. Per germline, CDR1 MNHNY and CDR2 SVGAGI (reference sequence). CDR3 length: 16 residues. The CDR3 nucleotides are TGTGCCAGCACCTATCCGGAAAAACAGGGGGCAGATACGCAGTATTTT. Amino acids: CASTYPEKQGADTQYF.

The rearrangement links TRBV7-2 to TRBJ1-6, with 9 nucleotides matching TRBD1. Germline-derived CDR1 and CDR2 are SGHTA and FQGNSA. This CDR3 spans 16 amino acids. V lost 1 base, J lost 7 bases, and 5 bases stayed unmatched. CDR3 region: CASSLDSGTGNSPLHF. CDR3 DNA: TGTGCCAGCAGCTTAGATTCAGGGACAGGGAATTCACCCCTCCACTTT.

The J gene is TRBJ2-4, the V gene TRBV24-1; weak D call: TRBD1 (5 bases). The germline gives CDR1 KGHDR, CDR2 SFDVKD. The CDR3 length is 16 residues. Trimming took 2 bases from V and 0 from J, leaving 10 bases between them. CDR3 coding DNA: TGTGCCACCAGTGATTCAGGGCTTGGAGCCAAAAACATTCAGTACTTC. Translated: CATSDSGLGAKNIQYF.

The chain links TRBV6-5 to TRBJ2-7; 8 bases fit TRBD2. Trimming cost V 6 bases and J 1 base; bases outside gene matches: 8. The length of the CDR3 is 15 residues. The germline V gene encodes CDR1 MNHEY and CDR2 SVGAGI. The CDR3, as DNA: TGTGCCAGCAGCCGGGAGGGTGGGGGATCCTACGAGCAGTACTTC. Translation gives CASSREGGGSYEQYF.

The chain carries TRBV28 and TRBJ1-1, with 9 bases that match TRBD1. This CDR3 has 16 amino acids. V shed 6 bases, J shed 1 base, and the junction held 9 bases outside the gene matches. Germline-derived CDR1 and CDR2 are MDHEN and SYDVKM. The chain's CDR3 is CASSPGQGRWNTEAFF. CDR3 coding DNA: TGTGCCAGCAGCCCAGGACAGGGGCGGTGGAACACTGAAGCTTTCTTT.

V usage is TRBV7-6 and J usage is TRBJ2-7; D might be TRBD1 (6 bases). V was clipped by 5 bases and J by 3 bases, with 14 bases between them. The CDR3 extends over 14 amino acids. In germline, CDR1 is SGHVS, CDR2 FNYEAQ. CDR3 coding DNA: TGTGCCAGCAGCCCCTCTGAGGGGGTCTACGAGCAGTACTTC. Translating it yields CASSPSEGVYEQYF.

This clone was recorded a few times. This sequence joins TRBV7-3 and TRBJ1-1; weak D call: TRBD1 (5 bases). With 4 bases removed from V and 4 bases from J, the gap between germline ends came to 10 bases. From germline, CDR1 is SGHTA and CDR2 FQGTGA. This CDR3 comprises 13 residues. CDR3 bases: TGTGCCAGCAGCTCCCAGGGTACCACTGAAGCTTTCTTT. This gives the protein CASSSQGTTEAFF.

This clone has only a few counts. The chain has TRBV5-1 and TRBJ1-1, with D possibly TRBD1 on 5 matching bases. The germline CDR1 and CDR2 sequences are SGHRS and YFSETQ. This CDR3 is 14 amino acids long. V was pared by 4 bases and J by 6 bases, with 16 bases between. The CDR3 DNA reads as TGCGCCAGCAGCGATCTCGGGGGTCGGTCTGAAGCTTTCTTT. Protein product: CASSDLGGRSEAFF. The whole variable domain, filled in from reference TRBV5-1 and TRBJ1-1, reads KAGVTQTPRYLIKTRGQQVTLSCSPISGHRSVSWYQQTPGQGLQFLFEYFSETQRNKGNFPGRFSGRQFSNSRSEMNVSTLELGDSALYLCASSDLGGRSEAFFGQGTRLTVV.

V and J are TRBV7-9 and TRBJ2-5, with 7 bases that match TRBD2. The CDR3 is 13 amino acids. Trimming took 5 bases from V and 3 from J; bases not matched to a gene: 3. Looked up from germline, CDR1 is SEHNR and CDR2 is FQNEAQ (reference sequence). As DNA, the CDR3 is TGTGCCAGCAGCAGACTAGCTAAAGAGACCCAGTACTTC. Protein sequence: CASSRLAKETQYF.

V usage is TRBV28 and J usage is TRBJ2-1, with 7 bases fitting TRBD2. Trimming cost V 7 bases and J 5 bases; bases outside gene matches: 11. The CDR3 has 15 amino acids. CDR1 and CDR2 (germline): MDHEN, SYDVKM. This chain's CDR3 is CASTVLALRNNEQFF. In DNA form, the CDR3 reads TGTGCCAGCACGGTACTAGCGCTAAGAAACAATGAGCAGTTCTTC.

This sequence joins TRBV4-3 and TRBJ2-7; D possibly corresponds to TRBD2 (5 bases). This CDR3 spans 15 amino acids. Germline V gives CDR1 LGHNA, CDR2 YSLEER. V dropped 0 bases and J dropped 1 base, with 10 bases sitting between them. CDR3 loop: CASSQELALSYEQYF. CDR3 DNA sequence: TGCGCCAGCAGCCAAGAATTAGCGCTATCCTACGAGCAGTACTTC.

The rearrangement joins TRBV7-8 to TRBJ2-1, with 9 bases fitting TRBD2. Germline-derived CDR1 and CDR2 are SGHVS and FQNEAQ. Trimming at V came to 5 bases and at J to 5 bases, leaving 13 bases not matched to a gene. The CDR3 totals 17 residues. CDR3 DNA: TGTGCCAGCAGCCCGGGGTTTGGGACTAGCCTTGACAATGAGCAGTTCTTC. Its protein is CASSPGFGTSLDNEQFF.

This chain connects TRBV7-2 to TRBJ1-6; D is unclear. CDR1 and CDR2 from the germline V gene are SGHTA and FQGNSA. V lost 6 bases and J 13 bases, leaving 13 bases between the germline ends. This CDR3 has 12 residues. CDR3 sequence: CASSLRSSPLHF. Written as DNA, the CDR3 is TGTGCCAGCAGTCTTCGGTCCTCCCCCCTCCACTTT. Looking up the rest from reference TRBV7-2 and TRBJ1-6 gives the full variable domain: GAGVSQSPSNKVTEKGKDVELRCDPISGHTALYWYRQSLGQGLEFLIYFQGNSAPDKSGLPSDRFSAERTGGSVSTLTIQRTQQEDSAVYLCASSLRSSPLHFGNGTRLTVT.

This clone appeared a few times. The CDR3 spells CAWSAGRRDYGYTF. DNA of the CDR3: TGTGCCTGGAGTGCAGGGAGGAGGGACTATGGCTACACCTTC. This rearrangement joins TRBV30 to TRBJ1-2, with a tentative D call TRBD1 (5 bases). Trimming stripped 1 base from V and 3 bases from J, with 12 bases between. CDR3 length: 14 amino acids. Germline-derived CDR1 and CDR2 are GTSNPN and SVGIG (reference sequence). The full variable domain, its missing parts supplied by reference TRBV30 and TRBJ1-2, is SQTIHQWPATLVQPVGSPLSLECTVEGTSNPNLYWYRQAAGRGLQLLFYSVGIGQISSEVPQNLSASRPQDRQFILSSKKLLLSDSGFYLCAWSAGRRDYGYTFGSGTRLTVV.

The chain is built from TRBV18 and TRBJ1-3; D is perhaps TRBD1 (6 bases). In germline, CDR1 is KGHSH, CDR2 LQKENI. V gave up 6 bases and J gave up 0 bases, with 12 bases separating them. The CDR3 covers 15 residues. The CDR3 DNA sequence: TGTGCCAGCTCTGCAACGGACAGCTCTGGAAACACCATATATTTT. Translated, it gives CASSATDSSGNTIYF.

This clone was observed once. The chain has TRBV21-1 and TRBJ2-7; no check of the table's D call, TRBD2, against the DNA was made. TRBV21-1 is a pseudogene. CDR3 length equals 14 residues. CDR3 loop: CARARSGGSYEQYF. In DNA form, the CDR3 reads TGTGCCAGGGCCCGGAGCGGGGGGTCCTACGAGCAGTACTTC.

The chain carries TRBV7-9 and TRBJ1-1; D is unresolved. Germline V lookup: CDR1 SEHNR, CDR2 FQNEAQ (reference sequence). This CDR3 has 13 amino acids. The germline V and J ends were trimmed by 2 bases and 3 bases, with 7 bases remaining between them. CDR3 residues: CASSLSQDTEAFF. The DNA of the CDR3 is TGTGCCAGCAGCTTAAGTCAGGACACTGAAGCTTTCTTT.

The V and J genes are TRBV5-1 and TRBJ2-7, with 10 positions matching TRBD1. The trim removed 2 bases at V and 2 bases at J, leaving 4 bases unmatched. The CDR3 spans 15 residues. Germline CDR1 is SGHRS and CDR2 is YFSETQ. CDR3 sequence reads: CASSFATGGPYEQYF. CDR3 in DNA: TGCGCCAGCAGCTTTGCGACAGGGGGCCCCTACGAGCAGTACTTC.

This chain joins TRBV27 and TRBJ2-7; D uncertain. Germline CDR1 is MNHEY and CDR2 is SMNVEV (reference sequence). The CDR3 covers 11 residues. Trimming stripped 8 bases from V and 3 bases from J, with 8 bases between. The CDR3 bases are TGTGCCAGCTGGCCAGACTACGAGCAGTACTTC. It codes for CASWPDYEQYF.

The chain combines TRBV6-5 with TRBJ2-2; D possibly corresponds to TRBD1 (6 bases). The V gene lost 9 bases and the J gene lost 1 base, with 15 bases spanning the gap. The CDR3 has 15 residues. The germline gives CDR1 MNHEY, CDR2 SVGAGI. CDR3: CASTSGTLNTGELFF. For the CDR3, the DNA is TGTGCCAGTACCTCCGGGACACTGAACACCGGGGAGCTGTTTTTT.

This clone has only a few counts. The chain is built from TRBV5-6 and TRBJ2-7; a weak D match, TRBD1 (6 bases). Trimming cost V 1 base and J 0 bases, with 17 bases left between them. The V gene's germline CDR1 is SGHDT and CDR2 YYEEEE. The CDR3 extends over 17 amino acids. CDR3 in DNA: TGTGCCAGCAGCTTGAGGGGGTTTTACGCCTCCTCCTACGAGCAGTACTTC. Amino acid sequence: CASSLRGFYASSYEQYF.

V gene TRBV5-4 combines with J gene TRBJ2-2, with a possible D match to TRBD1 (7 bases). The V gene's germline CDR1 is SGHNT and CDR2 YYREEE (reference sequence). CDR3 length equals 15 residues. Trimming pared 3 bases from V and 3 bases from J, leaving 12 bases between. The CDR3 region has the DNA TGTGCCAGCAGCTACCCCAGGGGGGACACCGGGGAGCTGTTTTTT. Its translation: CASSYPRGDTGELFF.

This clone was counted once. The chain employs TRBV11-3 and TRBJ2-2, with 7 bases lining up with TRBD1. Germline V CDR1 and CDR2: SGHNT, YENEEA. Trimming cost V 5 bases and J 1 base; bases outside gene matches: 1. The CDR3 has 14 residues. CDR3 nucleotide sequence: TGTGCCAGCAGCGGACAGGAGAACACCGGGGAGCTGTTTTTT. This sequence encodes CASSGQENTGELFF.